This T cell receptor (beta chain) was captured by sequencing in a study of T-cell memory formation after mild COVID-19. Study-wide background: Largely donor-specific TCR clusters were found.

Study observations and caveats: Specificity for SARS-CoV-2 was not confirmed among the second-wave clones peaking on day 37. Later expanders leaned toward CD4+, whereas clones contracting from day 15 to 85 were balanced CD4/CD8.

Points on this clonotype: Its target is unknown. The germline gene is not matched at one end of the junction; a read error may be the cause.

CDR3 length: 14 residues. Germline loops: CDR1 LGHDT, CDR2 YNNKEL (reference sequence). TCRdb processed the 5' RACE reads anew with MiXCR; each CDR3 protein has one entry. The sample lists 140,000 to 150,000 distinct CDR3 sequences; about 5.5% were seen once. The source is an adult woman who had mild COVID-19 (a few samples of this study predate the infection). Cell type and time point are not known. The chain employs TRBV3-1 and TRBJ1-1; D gene ambiguous. Specimen: PBMCs or a T cell subset sorted from them (not recorded which). For the CDR3, the DNA is TGTGCCAGCAGGCAAGCTGCAAGAAACACTGAAGCTTTCTTT. The encoded protein is CASRQAARNTEAFF.